The clone carrying this TCR beta chain appeared a few times. Its antigen is as yet unknown. These data originate in a study of early T cells in non-severe SARS-CoV-2 infection. Overall study: Sequenced material consisted of bulk RNA (from unsorted whole blood), and chains were unpaired. Study-wide results and limits: Sequences matched to VDJdb favored anti-spike CD8 responses, while private and CD4 specificities were missed.

Each single cDNA molecule received a unique molecular identifier. Each CDR3 protein gets one entry after TCRdb re-called the 5' RACE reads with MiXCR. The sample consists of 70,000 to 90,000 distinct CDR3 sequences, 15% of them appearing once. Germline CDR1 is DFQATT and CDR2 is SNEGSKA (reference sequence). V lost 0 bases to trimming and J lost 5 bases, with 13 bases between them. This CDR3 region has 14 residues. This chain joins TRBV20-1 and TRBJ1-1; possibly TRBD1 for D (5 bases). This receptor was taken from an adult who was a healthcare worker with PCR-confirmed SARS-CoV-2 infection or an uninfected control (not recorded which). Sample: whole blood. CDR3 coding DNA: TGCAGTGCTAGAGAGCAGGGATGGTTGACTGAAGCTTTCTTT. Its protein product is CSAREQGWLTEAFF.